This entry features one TCR beta chain sequence. Living in 24 US areas, the participants were between roughly 18 and 89 years of age. Original processing methods: Amplifying reference gene primers gave estimates of nucleated cell counts. Repertoires were generated with immunoSEQ multiplex PCR, while TCRdb's copy carries only in-frame clones and drops some. That table gives V, J and clone size, and the DNA gave D and trimming. The sample has a few hundred thousand clones, approximately 83% seen once. The CDR3 sequence is 14 residues long. Deletions cut 7 bases from V and 1 base from J, with 11 bases between. Per germline, CDR1 SNHLY and CDR2 FYNNEI. The record originates from a study of blood T cell repertoires in COVID-19. Turning to the study itself: The cDNA or gDNA used as material had been derived from T cells, B-cell-depleted T cells, or PBMCs.

This receptor was taken from a young woman who had recovered from COVID-19. This chain joins TRBV2 and TRBJ2-1, with TRBD1 as a possible D gene (6 bases). The material sequenced was PBMCs or T cells enriched from blood (not recorded which). In DNA, the CDR3 is TGTGCCAGCAATGGGGGCACGTCCTACAATGAGCAGTTCTTC. It translates to CASNGGTSYNEQFF.